Listed here are 17 T cell receptor beta chains from one sample, sequenced in a study of Ad26.COV2.S vaccination and SARS-CoV-2 variants. Treatment indicated: about 20 received Ad26.COV2.S at low or high dose, single or two shots; 5 received placebo; per-sample allocation not given. Samples came from day 63 after the first vaccine or placebo injection. Libraries were prepared by immunoSEQ multiplex PCR; TCRdb keeps only in-frame clonotypes and omits some of them. The data hold approximately 300,000 clones, with 70% to 90% observed a single time. The sample consisted of peripheral blood, taken in a trial of Ad26.COV2.S vaccine versus placebo. The receptors originated from a person between 18 and 59 years old who received the Ad26.COV2.S COVID-19 vaccine or a placebo.

The J gene is TRBJ2-5, the V gene TRBV9; possibly TRBD1 or TRBD2 for D (6 bases each). The CDR3 is 15 amino acids. Germline V gene sequence: CDR1 SGDLS, CDR2 YYNGEE. V lost 2 bases and J 4 bases, leaving 15 bases between the germline ends. CDR3 in DNA: TGTGCCAGCAGCGTCCTCCTGGGGGGCGGAGAGACCCAGTACTTC. Translated, it gives CASSVLLGGGETQYF.

This chain uses TRBV29-1 with TRBJ1-5, with D possibly TRBD1 on 5 matching bases. Trimming took off 1 base at V and 5 bases at J, with 9 bases between the two ends. CDR1 and CDR2 from the germline V gene are SQVTM and ANQGSEA. The CDR3 has 13 amino acids. CDR3 amino acids: CSVEVGGDQPQHF. Here the CDR3 DNA reads TGCAGCGTTGAAGTGGGGGGTGATCAGCCCCAGCATTTT.

The chain employs TRBV7-8 and TRBJ1-2, with 9 bases identical to TRBD1. Germline V gene data show CDR1 as SGHVS and CDR2 as FQNEAQ. The CDR3 extends over 17 amino acids. Trimming at V came to 1 base and at J to 0 bases, leaving 6 bases not matched to a gene. CDR3 bases: TGTGCCAGCAGCTTAGGAAAACAGGGGGCGGCTAACTATGGCTACACCTTC. This sequence encodes CASSLGKQGAANYGYTF.

J is TRBJ2-2 and V is TRBV18, with 12 positions matching TRBD2. CDR1 is KGHSH, CDR2 LQKENI, per germline. This CDR3 contains 16 residues. J was trimmed by 4 bases and V by 6 bases; bases with no gene match: 6. CDR3 in DNA: TGTGCCAGCTCCCCGGGACTAGCGGGCGGCACCGGGGAGCTGTTTTTT. Translation: CASSPGLAGGTGELFF.

This clone was recorded only once. V usage is TRBV6-5 and J usage is TRBJ1-2, with 7 positions matching TRBD1. V shed 2 bases, J shed 0 bases, and the junction held 6 bases outside the gene matches. CDR1 MNHEY and CDR2 SVGAGI come from the germline V gene. There are 16 residues in the CDR3. This CDR3 is CASSYTTGIANYGYTF. In DNA, the CDR3 is TGTGCCAGCAGTTACACGACAGGGATCGCTAACTATGGCTACACCTTC.

This sequence joins TRBV19 and TRBJ2-1; TRBD2 agrees at 11 bases. Germline loops: CDR1 LNHDA, CDR2 SQIVND (reference sequence). This CDR3 contains 15 residues. V lost 7 bases to trimming and J lost 5 bases; unmatched junction nucleotides: 7. CDR3 DNA sequence: TGTGCCAGTACCCCCGGTAGCGGGGGGGACAATGAGCAGTTCTTC. This encodes CASTPGSGGDNEQFF.

This clone was recorded a few times. The V gene is TRBV6-2 or TRBV6-3, the J gene TRBJ2-5; no clear D. CDR1 is MNHEY and CDR2 is SVGEGT in the germline V gene. There are 16 residues in the CDR3. Trimming removed 0 bases from V and 5 bases from J, with 16 bases in between. The CDR3 DNA reads TGTGCCAGCAGTTACTCGATACGGATAGGCGTGGAGACCCAGTACTTC. This encodes CASSYSIRIGVETQYF.

The chain combines TRBV29-1 with TRBJ2-1; D is possibly TRBD2 (6 bases). The V and J ends lost 1 base and 1 base respectively, with 8 bases between them. CDR1 SQVTM and CDR2 ANQGSEA come from the germline V gene. The CDR3 is 14 amino acids. CDR3 sequence: CSVEGGRSYNEQFF. Written as DNA, the CDR3 is TGCAGCGTTGAAGGGGGGAGGTCCTACAATGAGCAGTTCTTC.

The genes are TRBV7-2 and TRBJ2-2, with TRBD1 matching 9 bases. CDR3 length equals 18 residues. The germline CDR1 and CDR2 sequences are SGHTA and FQGNSA. The ends lost 2 bases at V and 1 base at J; junction bases unmatched: 8. The CDR3: CASSLTWGTGQNTGELFF. The CDR3 DNA reads as TGTGCCAGCAGCTTAACTTGGGGGACAGGGCAGAACACCGGGGAGCTGTTTTTT.

This chain joins TRBV5-1 and TRBJ1-1; no firm D call. Deletions cut 4 bases from V and 4 bases from J, with 11 bases between. Germline V lookup: CDR1 SGHRS, CDR2 YFSETQ. The CDR3 loop spans 13 amino acids. The CDR3 DNA sequence: TGCGCCAGCAGCGCGCTCGGATTCACTGAAGCTTTCTTT. Translated: CASSALGFTEAFF.

This chain connects TRBV6-5 to TRBJ1-1; 7 bases align to TRBD1. CDR1 is MNHEY, CDR2 SVGAGI, per germline. V gave up 4 bases and J gave up 10 bases; unmatched junction bases: 15. The CDR3 sequence is 15 residues long. DNA of the CDR3: TGTGCCAGCAGTTCCGGACAGGTCAAGGAGCAGGGAGCTTTCTTT. Translation gives CASSSGQVKEQGAFF.

As to this clone: Different DNA sequences within this sample yield the same CDR3. The J gene is TRBJ2-7, the V gene TRBV5-1; perhaps TRBD2 as D (5 bases). V gave up 0 bases and J gave up 4 bases, with 5 bases separating them. CDR1 is SGHRS, CDR2 YFSETQ, per germline. The CDR3 extends over 12 amino acids. This CDR3 is CASSLGGYEQYF. The CDR3 DNA follows: TGCGCCAGCAGCTTGGGAGGGTACGAGCAGTACTTC.

V gene TRBV11-3 combines with J gene TRBJ2-1; perhaps TRBD2 as D (5 bases). The CDR3 runs to 14 residues. V shed 4 bases and J shed 2 bases, with 9 bases lying between them. Germline V CDR1 and CDR2: SGHNT, YENEEA. DNA of the CDR3: TGTGCCAGCAGCTCGGGGAGCCCCTACAATGAGCAGTTCTTC. Protein sequence: CASSSGSPYNEQFF.

This clone was seen a few times. J is TRBJ2-7 and V is TRBV7-2, with D unclear. Between the trimmed V and J ends, which lost 3 bases and 0 bases, there was a span of 9 bases. This CDR3 region has 14 residues. Germline V lookup: CDR1 SGHTA, CDR2 FQGNSA. Written as DNA, the CDR3 is TGTGCCAGCAGCTTGCTGGTTAGCTCCTACGAGCAGTACTTC. Translation: CASSLLVSSYEQYF.

This clone was seen more than once but under ten times. This chain joins TRBV25-1 and TRBJ1-2; possibly TRBD1 for D (6 bases). Trimming cost V 6 bases and J 2 bases, with 13 bases left between them. Looked up from germline, CDR1 is MGHDK and CDR2 is SYGVNS. CDR3 size: 14 residues. CDR3 loop: CASRARTANYGYTF. CDR3 in DNA: TGTGCCAGCAGAGCCCGGACAGCCAACTATGGCTACACCTTC.

The V and J genes are TRBV9 and TRBJ2-5; possible D gene TRBD1, 5 bases. Germline values: CDR1 SGDLS, CDR2 YYNGEE. This CDR3 region has 15 residues. The V end was cut by 2 bases, the J end by 2 bases, with 13 bases between. CDR3 in DNA: TGTGCCAGCAGCGTCGCGCTGGGGCGTCAAGAGACCCAGTACTTC. Its protein product is CASSVALGRQETQYF. The full variable domain, in which reference TRBV9 and TRBJ2-5 provide the parts outside the CDR3, is DSGVTQTPKHLITATGQRVTLRCSPRSGDLSVYWYQQSLDQGLQFLIQYYNGEERAKGNILERFSAQQFPDLHSELNLSSLELGDSALYFCASSVALGRQETQYFGPGTRLLVL.

This chain connects TRBV11-2 to TRBJ1-1; weak D call: TRBD1 (6 bases). There are 15 residues in the CDR3. Trimming cost V 5 bases and J 0 bases, with 13 bases left between them. Germline V gene data show CDR1 as SGHAT and CDR2 as FQNNGV. The CDR3, as DNA: TGTGCCAGCAGCCCTCCTGGGGGGCTGAACACTGAAGCTTTCTTT. Encoded protein: CASSPPGGLNTEAFF.